The following is a TCR beta chain sequence with its context. CDR3 length equals 12 residues. The V end was cut by 3 bases, the J end by 8 bases, with 10 bases between. Germline values: CDR1 LGHNA, CDR2 YNFKEQ. This record belongs to a study of T cells in Graves' hyperthyroidism and ophthalmopathy. RNA transcripts served as the template for amplifying TCR beta CDR3 regions. The HTBI primer set served for first-round RT-PCR of the TCR CDR3. In TCRdb, the multiplex PCR reads were re-called with MiXCR into one record per CDR3 protein. Altogether under 700,000 distinct CDR3 sequences are present, more than 45% being singletons, with the ten largest covering about 8.2%.

The TCR originated in a young woman with Graves' hyperthyroidism. The sample taken for sequencing was peripheral blood or thyroid tissue (not recorded which). The chain links TRBV4-2 to TRBJ1-2; tentative D call: TRBD1 (5 bases). Here the CDR3 reads CASSQRDVGYTF. The CDR3 DNA is TGTGCCAGCAGCCAGCGGGACGTGGGCTACACCTTC.